These T cell receptor beta chains were read from a single sample in a study of memory CD4+ T cells and cytomegalovirus serostatus. TCRdb's table, derived via immunoSEQ multiplex PCR, lists solely in-frame clones and lacks some. The sample holds approximately 50,000 clones; about 70% are singletons and the top ten take 2% to 3%. Material for sequencing was memory CD4+ T cells from blood. These receptors were collected from an adult in good health and CMV-seropositive. Each CDR3 is given with its conserved first and last residue. A D gene is named only where the DNA matches it firmly. The size of a clone is reported for some rows only, either as once, few or many, or as a class for expanded clones.

>TRBV6-5|.|TRBJ1-1|.
CASSYDGRNTEAFF
TGTGCCAGCAGTTACGACGGGAGGAACACTGAAGCTTTCTTT
>TRBV5-1|.|TRBJ1-1|.
CASSLIGENTEAFF
TGCGCCAGCAGCTTAATCGGGGAGAACACTGAAGCTTTCTTT
>TRBV5-4|few|TRBJ1-1|.
CASSFFSEAFF
TGTGCCAGCAGCTTTTTCAGTGAAGCTTTCTTT
>TRBV12-5|few|TRBJ2-1|.
CASGPGLTIVNEQFF
TGTGCTAGTGGTCCGGGGCTTACAATTGTCAATGAGCAGTTCTTC
>TRBV5-1|once|TRBJ2-2|TRBD2
CASSLRGAGAGELFF
TGCGCCAGCAGCCTGCGCGGGGCGGGAGCCGGGGAGCTGTTTTTT
>TRBV6-5|few|TRBJ2-1|.
CASGGGPSRDEQFF
TGTGCCAGCGGAGGGGGCCCATCACGGGATGAGCAGTTCTTC
>TRBV28|.|TRBJ2-7|.
CASSFPASSYEQYF
TGTGCCAGCAGTTTTCCAGCGAGCTCCTACGAGCAGTACTTC
>TRBV9|once|TRBJ2-3|TRBD2
CASSVLAGGVDTQYF
TGTGCCAGCAGCGTACTAGCGGGAGGGGTAGATACGCAGTATTTT
>TRBV5-1|.|TRBJ2-1|.
CASSLAGTLVNEQFF
TGCGCCAGCAGCTTGGCCGGGACTCTCGTCAATGAGCAGTTCTTC
>TRBV6-5|once|TRBJ2-1|TRBD1
CASSYSGTGGYEQFF
TGTGCCAGCAGTTATTCCGGGACAGGGGGCTATGAGCAGTTCTTC